This T cell receptor beta chain was recorded in a study of neurological immune-mediated disorders. This clonotype was observed many times. What it binds is not known. Germline V gene lookup returns CDR1 SGHRS and CDR2 YFSETQ. Trimming took off 0 bases at V and 5 bases at J, with 6 bases between the two ends. This CDR3 is 12 amino acids long. The cDNA was generated by 5'RACE with 10-nucleotide random UMIs. TCRdb passed the 5' RACE reads through MiXCR, listing each CDR3 protein once. Of 20,000 to 25,000 distinct CDR3 sequences listed, roughly 17% are singletons. The study, taken as a whole, reports: A possible signature was seen in one related-CDR3 cluster, into which phylogenetic grouping placed the repertoires of 18 of 34 multiple sclerosis patients. CDR3 amino acid sequences found in expanded clones were never shared across subjects, suggesting private repertoires in all groups.

There were approximately 1.1 million CD4+ or CD8+ T cells used in the sorted libraries. This receptor was taken from a woman aged 18-29 years with multiple sclerosis. The V and J genes are TRBV5-1 and TRBJ2-7; D ambiguous. Sequencing was carried out using CD8+ T cells from blood. For the CDR3, the DNA is TGCGCCAGCAGCTTGGCTGTAAACGAGCAGTACTTC. The encoded protein is CASSLAVNEQYF.